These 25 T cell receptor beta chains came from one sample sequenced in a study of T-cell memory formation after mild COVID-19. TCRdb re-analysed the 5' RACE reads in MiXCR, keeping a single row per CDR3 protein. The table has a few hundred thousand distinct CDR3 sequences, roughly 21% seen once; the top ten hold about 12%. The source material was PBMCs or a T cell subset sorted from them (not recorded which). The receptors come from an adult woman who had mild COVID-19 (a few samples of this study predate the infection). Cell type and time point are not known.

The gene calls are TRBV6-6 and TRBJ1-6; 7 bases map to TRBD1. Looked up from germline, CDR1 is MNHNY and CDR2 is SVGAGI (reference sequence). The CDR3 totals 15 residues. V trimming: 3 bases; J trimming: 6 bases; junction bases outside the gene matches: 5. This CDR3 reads CASSYEGTANSPLHF. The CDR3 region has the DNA TGTGCCAGCAGTTATGAGGGGACAGCTAATTCACCCCTCCACTTT.

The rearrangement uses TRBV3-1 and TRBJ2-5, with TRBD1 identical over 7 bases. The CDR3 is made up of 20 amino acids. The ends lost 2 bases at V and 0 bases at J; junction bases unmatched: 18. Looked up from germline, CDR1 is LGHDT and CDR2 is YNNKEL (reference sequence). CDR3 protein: CASSQPDSASQGVYQETQYF. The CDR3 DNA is TGTGCCAGCAGCCAACCTGACTCGGCTTCTCAGGGGGTGTACCAAGAGACCCAGTACTTC.

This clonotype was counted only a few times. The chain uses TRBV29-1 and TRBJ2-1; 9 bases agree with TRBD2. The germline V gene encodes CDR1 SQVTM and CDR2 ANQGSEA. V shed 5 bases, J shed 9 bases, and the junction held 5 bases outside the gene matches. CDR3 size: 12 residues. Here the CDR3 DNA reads TGCAGCGTTAGAGCGGGGGGTGGTGAGCAGTTCTTC. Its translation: CSVRAGGGEQFF.

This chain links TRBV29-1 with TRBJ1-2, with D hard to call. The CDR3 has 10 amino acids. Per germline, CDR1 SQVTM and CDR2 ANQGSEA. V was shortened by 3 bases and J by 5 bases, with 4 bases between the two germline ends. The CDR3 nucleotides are TGCAGCGTTGACGAGTATGGCTACACCTTC. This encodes CSVDEYGYTF.

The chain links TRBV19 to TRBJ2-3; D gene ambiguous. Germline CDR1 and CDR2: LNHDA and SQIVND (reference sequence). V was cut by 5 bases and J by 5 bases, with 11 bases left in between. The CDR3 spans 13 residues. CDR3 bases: TGTGCCAGTAGTCTCCAGACCCAAGATACGCAGTATTTT. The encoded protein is CASSLQTQDTQYF.

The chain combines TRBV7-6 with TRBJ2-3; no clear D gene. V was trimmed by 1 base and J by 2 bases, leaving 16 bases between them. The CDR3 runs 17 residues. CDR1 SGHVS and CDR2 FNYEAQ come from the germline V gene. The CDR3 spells CASSLGSTVGYTDTQYF. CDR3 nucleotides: TGTGCCAGCAGCTTAGGGTCTACCGTAGGTTACACAGATACGCAGTATTTT.

For the CDR3, the DNA is TGCGCCAGCAGCTTGGCAGGGGCGGACACTGAAGCTTTCTTT. Its protein product is CASSLAGADTEAFF. V is TRBV5-1 and J is TRBJ1-1, with TRBD1 as a possible D gene (6 bases). Germline CDR1 and CDR2: SGHRS and YFSETQ. V shed 0 bases and J shed 3 bases, with 9 bases lying between them. The CDR3 is made up of 14 amino acids. Complete variable domain (other parts from reference TRBV5-1 and TRBJ1-1): KAGVTQTPRYLIKTRGQQVTLSCSPISGHRSVSWYQQTPGQGLQFLFEYFSETQRNKGNFPGRFSGRQFSNSRSEMNVSTLELGDSALYLCASSLAGADTEAFFGQGTRLTVV.

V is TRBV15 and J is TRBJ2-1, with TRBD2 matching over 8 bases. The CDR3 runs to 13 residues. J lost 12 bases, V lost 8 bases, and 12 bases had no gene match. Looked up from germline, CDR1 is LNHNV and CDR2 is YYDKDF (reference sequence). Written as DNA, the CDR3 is TGTGCCACCTCTGTCTCCCTCGGGGGGGTGCAGTTCTTC. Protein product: CATSVSLGGVQFF.

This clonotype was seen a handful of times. The CDR3 DNA sequence: TGTGCCAGCAGTTATGAGGGATTGAAAAACATTCAGTACTTC. This translates into CASSYEGLKNIQYF. V usage is TRBV6-6 and J usage is TRBJ2-4; perhaps TRBD2 as D (5 bases). V was shortened by 3 bases and J by 4 bases, with 10 bases between the two germline ends. Germline values: CDR1 MNHNY, CDR2 SVGAGI (reference sequence). The CDR3 spans 14 residues.

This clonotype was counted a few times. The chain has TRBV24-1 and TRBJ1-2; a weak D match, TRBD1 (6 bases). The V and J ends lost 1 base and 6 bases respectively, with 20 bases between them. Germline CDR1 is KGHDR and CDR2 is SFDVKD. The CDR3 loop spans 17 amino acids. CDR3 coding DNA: TGTGCCACCAGTGATTTCGAGGGGGGGTCGGGGTATGATGGCTACACCTTC. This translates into CATSDFEGGSGYDGYTF.

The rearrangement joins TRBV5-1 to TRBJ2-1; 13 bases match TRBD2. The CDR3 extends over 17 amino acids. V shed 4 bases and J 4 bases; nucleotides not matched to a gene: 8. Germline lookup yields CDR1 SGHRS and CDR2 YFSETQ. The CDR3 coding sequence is TGCGCCAGCAGCCGCATTGCACTAGCGGGGGGGTACAATGAGCAGTTCTTC. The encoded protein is CASSRIALAGGYNEQFF. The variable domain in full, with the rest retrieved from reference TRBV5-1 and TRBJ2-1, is KAGVTQTPRYLIKTRGQQVTLSCSPISGHRSVSWYQQTPGQGLQFLFEYFSETQRNKGNFPGRFSGRQFSNSRSEMNVSTLELGDSALYLCASSRIALAGGYNEQFFGPGTRLTVL.

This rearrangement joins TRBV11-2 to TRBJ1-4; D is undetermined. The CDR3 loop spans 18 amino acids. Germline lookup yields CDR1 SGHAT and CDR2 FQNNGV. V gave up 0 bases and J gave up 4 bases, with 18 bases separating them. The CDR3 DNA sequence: TGTGCCAGCAGCTTAGACCCCTCATGGGCAAACATTAATGAAAAACTGTTTTTT. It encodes CASSLDPSWANINEKLFF.

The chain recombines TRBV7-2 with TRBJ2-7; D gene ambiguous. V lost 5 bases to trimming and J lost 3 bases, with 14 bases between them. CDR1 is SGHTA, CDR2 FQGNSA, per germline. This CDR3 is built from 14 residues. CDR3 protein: CASSPSWASYEQYF. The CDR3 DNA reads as TGTGCCAGCAGCCCGAGCTGGGCCAGCTACGAGCAGTACTTC.

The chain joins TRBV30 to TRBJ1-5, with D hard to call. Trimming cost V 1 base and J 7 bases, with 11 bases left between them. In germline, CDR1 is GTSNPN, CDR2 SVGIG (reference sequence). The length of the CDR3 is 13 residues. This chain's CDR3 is CAWSAGIQQPQHF. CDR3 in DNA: TGTGCCTGGAGTGCGGGAATACAGCAGCCCCAGCATTTT.

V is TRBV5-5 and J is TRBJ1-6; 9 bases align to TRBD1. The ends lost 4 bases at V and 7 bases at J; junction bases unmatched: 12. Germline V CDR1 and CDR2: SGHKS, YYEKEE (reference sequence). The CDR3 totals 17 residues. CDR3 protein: CASSRGTGNIYNSPLHF. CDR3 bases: TGTGCCAGCAGCAGGGGGACAGGGAACATCTACAATTCACCCCTCCACTTT.

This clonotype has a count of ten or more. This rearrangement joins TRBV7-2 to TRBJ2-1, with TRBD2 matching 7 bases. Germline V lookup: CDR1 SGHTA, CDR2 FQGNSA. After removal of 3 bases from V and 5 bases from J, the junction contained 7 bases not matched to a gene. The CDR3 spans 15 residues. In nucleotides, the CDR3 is TGTGCCAGCAGCTTGGGAGGGAGGGTAGACAATGAGCAGTTCTTC. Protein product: CASSLGGRVDNEQFF.

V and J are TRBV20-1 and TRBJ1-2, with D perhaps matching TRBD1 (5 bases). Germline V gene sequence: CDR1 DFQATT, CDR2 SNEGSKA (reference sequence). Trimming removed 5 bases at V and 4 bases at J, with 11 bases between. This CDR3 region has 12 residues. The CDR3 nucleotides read TGCAGTGCTCCTGGGGGTAGCTATGGCTACACCTTC. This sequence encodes CSAPGGSYGYTF.

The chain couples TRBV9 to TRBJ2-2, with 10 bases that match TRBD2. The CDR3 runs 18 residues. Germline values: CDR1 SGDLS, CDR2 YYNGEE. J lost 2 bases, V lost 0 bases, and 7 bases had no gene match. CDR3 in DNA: TGTGCCAGCAGCGTAGCCTTACTAGCGGGGAGCAACACCGGGGAGCTGTTTTTT. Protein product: CASSVALLAGSNTGELFF.

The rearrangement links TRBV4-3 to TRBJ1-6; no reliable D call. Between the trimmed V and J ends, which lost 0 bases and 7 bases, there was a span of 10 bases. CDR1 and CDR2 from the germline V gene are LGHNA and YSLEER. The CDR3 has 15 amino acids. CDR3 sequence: CASSQDLAANSPLHF. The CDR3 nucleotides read TGCGCCAGCAGCCAAGATCTCGCCGCAAATTCACCCCTCCACTTT.

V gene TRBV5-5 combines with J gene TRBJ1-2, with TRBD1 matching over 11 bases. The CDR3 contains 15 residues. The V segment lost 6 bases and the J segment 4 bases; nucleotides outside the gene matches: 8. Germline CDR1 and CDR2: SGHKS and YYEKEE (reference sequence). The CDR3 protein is CASKPGTGGPYGYTF. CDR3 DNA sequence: TGTGCCAGCAAACCTGGGACAGGGGGTCCCTATGGCTACACCTTC.

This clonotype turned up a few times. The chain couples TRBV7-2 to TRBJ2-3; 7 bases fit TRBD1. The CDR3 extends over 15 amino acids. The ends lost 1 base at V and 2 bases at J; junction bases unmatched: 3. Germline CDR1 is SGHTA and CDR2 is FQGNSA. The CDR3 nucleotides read TGTGCCAGCAGCTTAGGGGACAGAAACACAGATACGCAGTATTTT. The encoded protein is CASSLGDRNTDTQYF.

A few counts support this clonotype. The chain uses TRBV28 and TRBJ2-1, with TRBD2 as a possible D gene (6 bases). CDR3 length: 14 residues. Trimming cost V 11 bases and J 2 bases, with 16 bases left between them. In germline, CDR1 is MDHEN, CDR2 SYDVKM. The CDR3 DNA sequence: TGTGCCGTCGGGCGCGGGGCCACCTACAATGAGCAGTTCTTC. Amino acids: CAVGRGATYNEQFF.

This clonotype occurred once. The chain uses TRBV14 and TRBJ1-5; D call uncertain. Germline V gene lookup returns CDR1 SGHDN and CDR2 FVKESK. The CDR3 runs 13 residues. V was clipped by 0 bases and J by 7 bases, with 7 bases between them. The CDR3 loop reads CASSQDTWQPQHF. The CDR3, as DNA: TGTGCCAGCAGCCAAGATACGTGGCAGCCCCAGCATTTT.

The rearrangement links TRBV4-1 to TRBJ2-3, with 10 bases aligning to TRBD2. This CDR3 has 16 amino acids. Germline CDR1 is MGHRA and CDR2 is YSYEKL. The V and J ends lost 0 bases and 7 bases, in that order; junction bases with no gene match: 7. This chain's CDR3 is CASSQDASGRVNTQYF. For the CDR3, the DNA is TGCGCCAGCAGCCAAGATGCGAGCGGGAGGGTGAATACGCAGTATTTT.

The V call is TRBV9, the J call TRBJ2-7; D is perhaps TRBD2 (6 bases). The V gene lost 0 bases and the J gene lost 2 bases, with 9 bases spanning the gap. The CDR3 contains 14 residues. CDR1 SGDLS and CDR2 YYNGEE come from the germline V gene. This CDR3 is CASSVGDFAYEQYF. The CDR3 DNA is TGTGCCAGCAGCGTAGGGGACTTTGCCTACGAGCAGTACTTC.